This entry lists 7 T cell receptor beta chains sequenced from one sample in a study of response to subunit inactivated influenza vaccine. Via MiXCR, TCRdb re-called the RT-PCR reads, giving one row per CDR3 protein. The sample shows roughly 700,000 distinct CDR3 sequences, 14% of them seen only once. Here the sequenced sample was PBMCs from blood, taken approximately 15 days before vaccination. All receptors come from a man aged 50 to 60 who received an inactivated influenza vaccine.

A few counts support this clonotype. This chain uses TRBV29-1 with TRBJ1-5; TRBD1 matches 7 bases. Germline V lookup: CDR1 SQVTM, CDR2 ANQGSEA. This CDR3 region has 13 residues. Trimming took 6 bases from V and 1 from J; bases not matched to a gene: 3. Here the CDR3 reads CSVGDSSNQPQHF. CDR3 DNA sequence: TGCAGCGTAGGGGACAGCAGCAATCAGCCCCAGCATTTT. Supplemented by reference TRBV29-1 and TRBJ1-5, the full variable domain reads SAVISQKPSRDICQRGTSLTIQCQVDSQVTMMFWYRQQPGQSLTLIATANQGSEATYESGFVIDKFPISRPNLTFSTLTVSNMSPEDSSIYLCSVGDSSNQPQHFGDGTRLSIL.

This clonotype was seen at least ten times. V is TRBV12-3 or TRBV12-4 and J is TRBJ2-3; the match to TRBD1 covers 10 bases. V lost 5 bases to trimming and J lost 5 bases; unmatched junction nucleotides: 7. This CDR3 has 15 amino acids. The CDR3 spells CASSPGGQGRDTQYF. Written as DNA, the CDR3 is TGTGCCAGCAGTCCTGGGGGACAGGGGCGAGATACGCAGTATTTT.

This clonotype was seen more than once but under ten times. CDR3 loop: CASSPGGPGNTIYF. The CDR3, as DNA: TGTGCCAGCAGTCCGGGAGGGCCTGGAAACACCATATATTTT. V gene TRBV28 combines with J gene TRBJ1-3, with D unresolved. CDR1 MDHEN and CDR2 SYDVKM come from the germline V gene. The germline V and J ends were trimmed by 5 bases and 2 bases, with 10 bases remaining between them. CDR3 length: 14 amino acids.

The chain recombines TRBV12-3 or TRBV12-4 with TRBJ1-1; D unresolved. This CDR3 has 14 residues. Trimming took off 6 bases at V and 4 bases at J, with 15 bases between the two ends. In DNA, the CDR3 is TGTGCCAGCAGCTCCGCGGGCTTGAGCACTGAAGCTTTCTTT. This sequence encodes CASSSAGLSTEAFF.

The chain joins TRBV11-2 to TRBJ2-3, with 7 bases matching TRBD2. Germline V gene lookup returns CDR1 SGHAT and CDR2 FQNNGV. This CDR3 is 15 amino acids long. With 5 bases clipped from V and 0 bases from J, the junction kept 5 bases outside the gene matches. Written as DNA, the CDR3 is TGTGCCAGCAGCAAAGCGGGGTCTAGCACAGATACGCAGTATTTT. It codes for CASSKAGSSTDTQYF.

V is TRBV12-3 or TRBV12-4 and J is TRBJ2-1; 9 bases line up with TRBD2. Trimming took 4 bases from V and 6 from J; bases not matched to a gene: 10. The CDR3 runs 16 residues. As DNA, the CDR3 is TGTGCCAGCAGTTCCCAGAGCGGGGGGCCCCTCAATGAGCAGTTCTTC. Its translation is CASSSQSGGPLNEQFF.

The sample holds a few counts of this clonotype. The chain has TRBV27 and TRBJ2-3; 11 bases are shared with TRBD2. V trimming: 3 bases; J trimming: 5 bases; junction bases outside the gene matches: 7. In germline, CDR1 is MNHEY, CDR2 SMNVEV (reference sequence). This CDR3 has 16 residues. This chain's CDR3 is CASSLGQTSGKDTQYF. The CDR3 bases are TGTGCCAGCAGTTTGGGACAGACTAGCGGGAAAGATACGCAGTATTTT.